This T cell receptor (beta chain) was sequenced for a study of blood T cell repertoires in COVID-19. Study as a whole: There were acute and convalescent COVID-19 samples, and they came from the United States, Italy and Spain. Sample material is recorded as cDNA or gDNA derived from T cells, B-cell-depleted T cells, or PBMCs.

Unmatched junction bases numbered 9, after V lost 4 bases and J lost 10 bases. CDR3 size: 14 residues. Germline V gives CDR1 LNHNV, CDR2 YYDKDF (reference sequence). In the source study's methods: Reference gene primer amplification gave estimated nucleated cell counts. Here immunoSEQ multiplex PCR was the method, and the copy in TCRdb shows in-frame clones only, minus some. That table is the source of V, J and clone size, and D and trimming were worked out from the DNA. The sample lists more than 95,000 clones; more than 70% were seen once. Sequencing was performed on peripheral blood. The source is a woman older than 75 with acute or convalescent COVID-19. V is TRBV15 and J is TRBJ1-4; 7 bases line up with TRBD1. DNA of the CDR3: TGTGCCACCAGCAATAGACAGGGTGTGCGAAAACTGTTTTTT. Encoded protein: CATSNRQGVRKLFF.